This is a list of T cell receptor beta chains from one sample in a study of CD8 T cells in Susac syndrome. TCRdb itself ran the immunoSEQ multiplex PCR reads through MiXCR, one entry per CDR3 protein. The data contain about 120,000 distinct CDR3 sequences, around 94% of them singletons. The sample was CD4+ T cells from PBMCs. The origin of the receptors is a human donor in good health. CDR3s include the opening cysteine and the closing phenylalanine or tryptophan. Fields, in order: V gene, J gene, clone size, D gene, CDR3 protein, CDR3 DNA. The D gene is left open where the match is weak. Some rows mark clone size as missing; the rest say once, few, many or name a class of expanded clone.

TRBV5-1,TRBJ1-3,NA,TRBD1,CASSLGGGGASGNTIYF,TGCGCCAGCAGCTTGGGTGGAGGGGGCGCCTCTGGAAACACCATATATTTT
TRBV20-1,TRBJ1-1,NA,NA,CSASGAEHRDTEAFF,TGCAGTGCTAGTGGGGCGGAACACAGGGACACTGAAGCTTTCTTT
TRBV28,TRBJ2-7,NA,NA,CASSLQGREQYF,TGTGCCAGCAGTTTACAGGGGAGAGAGCAGTACTTC
TRBV3-1,TRBJ2-7,NA,NA,CASSQFPHRYEQYF,TGTGCCAGCAGCCAATTCCCACACCGATACGAGCAGTACTTC
TRBV6-2/TRBV6-3,TRBJ2-4,NA,NA,CASSLGAGWNIQYF,TGTGCCAGCAGTCTCGGGGCGGGTTGGAACATTCAGTACTTC
TRBV3-1,TRBJ2-7,NA,NA,CASSKTPNYEQYF,TGTGCCAGCAGCAAGACACCCAACTACGAGCAGTACTTC
TRBV6-6,TRBJ2-2,NA,TRBD2,CASSYVLAGSPGELFF,TGTGCCAGCAGTTACGTCCTAGCGGGATCCCCCGGGGAGCTGTTTTTT
TRBV20-1,TRBJ2-7,NA,TRBD2,CSVPTSGRKEQYF,TGCAGTGTCCCGACTAGCGGGAGAAAAGAGCAGTACTTC
TRBV7-9,TRBJ1-1,NA,NA,CASSPKPRINTEAFF,TGTGCCAGCAGCCCCAAACCCAGGATTAACACTGAAGCTTTCTTT
TRBV20-1,TRBJ2-7,NA,TRBD2,CSATTGLAGGSYEQYF,TGCAGTGCTACCACGGGACTAGCGGGAGGCTCCTACGAGCAGTACTTC
TRBV7-9,TRBJ2-1,NA,TRBD2,CATAGGSGYNEQFF,TGTGCCACCGCGGGAGGGAGCGGATACAATGAGCAGTTCTTC
TRBV5-6,TRBJ2-7,NA,TRBD1,CASSTWDRATYEQYF,TGTGCCAGCAGCACCTGGGACAGAGCCACCTACGAGCAGTACTTC
TRBV12-3/TRBV12-4,TRBJ1-2,once,TRBD1,CASSASGTGDRGYTF,TGTGCCAGCAGTGCGAGCGGGACAGGGGATCGCGGCTACACCTTC
TRBV7-9,TRBJ2-3,NA,TRBD2,CASRREGTDTQYF,TGTGCCAGCCGCCGGGAGGGCACAGATACGCAGTATTTT
TRBV3-1,TRBJ2-1,NA,TRBD2,CASSQDRLAREGLNEQFF,TGTGCCAGCAGCCAAGACCGGTTAGCTCGGGAGGGCCTCAATGAGCAGTTCTTC
TRBV13,TRBJ2-7,NA,TRBD2,CASRASGNSYEQYF,TGTGCCAGCAGGGCTAGCGGGAATTCCTACGAGCAGTACTTC
TRBV9,TRBJ2-5,NA,NA,CASSIDTQETQYF,TGTGCCAGCAGCATAGATACGCAAGAGACCCAGTACTTC
TRBV27,TRBJ1-2,NA,TRBD1,CASSPIPTGELSGYTF,TGTGCCAGCAGTCCAATCCCGACAGGGGAGTTATCTGGCTACACCTTC
TRBV7-2,TRBJ2-5,NA,NA,CASSLISNPQETQYF,TGTGCCAGCAGCTTAATTTCGAACCCTCAAGAGACCCAGTACTTC
TRBV6-1,TRBJ1-2,NA,TRBD1,CASSDPRGKSNYGYTF,TGTGCCAGCAGTGATCCCAGGGGGAAATCTAACTATGGCTACACCTTC
TRBV2,TRBJ2-2,once,NA,CASSAGTAVTGELFF,TGTGCCAGCAGTGCAGGGACGGCGGTGACCGGGGAGCTGTTTTTT
TRBV14,TRBJ2-6,NA,NA,CASSQDWGANVLTF,TGTGCCAGCAGCCAAGATTGGGGGGCCAACGTCCTGACTTTC
TRBV15,TRBJ1-1,NA,NA,CATRGPTGAFF,TGTGCCACCAGAGGACCCACCGGGGCTTTCTTT
TRBV20-1,TRBJ2-7,once,TRBD2,CSASGTSGWDGSEQYF,TGCAGTGCGTCCGGGACTAGCGGGTGGGACGGGTCCGAGCAGTACTTC
TRBV12-3/TRBV12-4,TRBJ1-5,NA,NA,CASSLGRGQPQHF,TGTGCCAGCAGTTTAGGCCGAGGGCAGCCCCAGCATTTT
TRBV5-6,TRBJ2-3,NA,TRBD2,CASSGVTTGLAATDTQYF,TGTGCCAGCAGCGGCGTAACCACGGGACTAGCGGCCACAGATACGCAGTATTTT
TRBV5-6,TRBJ2-1,NA,TRBD2,CASSRGTSPHNEQFF,TGTGCCAGCAGCCGAGGGACTAGTCCCCACAATGAGCAGTTCTTC
TRBV11-2,TRBJ2-1,NA,TRBD2,CASSFVREKGEQFF,TGTGCCAGCAGCTTTGTGCGGGAGAAGGGTGAGCAGTTCTTC
TRBV7-3,TRBJ2-1,once,NA,CASSPRLGPTLYNEPKQFF,TGTGCCAGCAGCCCTCGACTGGGACCAACGTTATACAATGAGCCAAAGCAGTTCTTC
TRBV29-1,TRBJ2-3,NA,NA,CSCGGRGTDTQYF,TGCAGCTGCGGTGGCAGGGGAACAGATACGCAGTATTTT
TRBV18,TRBJ1-5,NA,NA,CASSGQGRDQPQHF,TGTGCCAGCTCAGGTCAGGGGCGCGATCAGCCCCAGCATTTT
TRBV19,TRBJ2-1,NA,NA,CASSISGNSRQFF,TGTGCCAGTAGTATAAGCGGAAATTCCCGGCAGTTCTTC
TRBV7-2,TRBJ1-2,NA,TRBD1,CASSSVPGQFNGYTF,TGTGCCAGCAGCTCAGTTCCGGGACAGTTTAATGGCTACACCTTC
TRBV3-1,TRBJ1-2,NA,TRBD1,CASSPKAGGSGGYTF,TGTGCCAGCAGCCCTAAGGCAGGGGGATCGGGCGGCTACACCTTC
TRBV5-6,TRBJ1-1,NA,NA,CASSQMTGVNTEAFF,TGTGCCAGCAGTCAGATGACCGGGGTGAACACTGAAGCTTTCTTT
TRBV18,TRBJ2-5,NA,NA,CASSRGEETQYF,TGTGCCAGCTCACGCGGGGAAGAGACCCAGTACTTC
TRBV19,TRBJ2-7,NA,TRBD2,CASSIGLAGDEQYF,TGTGCCAGTAGTATCGGTCTAGCGGGGGACGAGCAGTACTTC
TRBV11-3,TRBJ2-5,NA,NA,CASSSGDPWAGQETQYF,TGTGCCAGCAGCTCCGGGGATCCCTGGGCAGGCCAAGAGACCCAGTACTTC
TRBV7-9,TRBJ1-5,NA,NA,CASSLADMDQPQHF,TGTGCCAGCAGCTTAGCAGATATGGATCAGCCCCAGCATTTT
TRBV9,TRBJ1-1,NA,NA,CASSGLAGETEAFF,TGTGCCAGCAGCGGATTGGCAGGAGAAACTGAAGCTTTCTTT
TRBV6-1,TRBJ1-3,NA,TRBD1,CASTPGTGIHSGNTIYF,TGTGCCAGCACGCCCGGGACAGGGATCCACTCTGGAAACACCATATATTTT
TRBV6-1,TRBJ2-6,NA,NA,CATQVRWSGTGANVLTF,TGTGCCACCCAGGTCAGATGGAGTGGAACTGGGGCCAACGTCCTGACTTTC
TRBV7-3,TRBJ2-1,NA,TRBD2,CASSISGRPDNEQFF,TGTGCCAGCAGCATTAGCGGGAGGCCAGACAATGAGCAGTTCTTC
TRBV3-1,TRBJ2-2,NA,NA,CASRLRAGELFF,TGTGCCAGCCGCCTAAGGGCCGGGGAGCTGTTTTTT
TRBV13,TRBJ2-2,NA,TRBD1,CASSIGQGDTGELFF,TGTGCCAGCAGCATCGGACAGGGGGACACCGGGGAGCTGTTTTTT
TRBV29-1,TRBJ2-5,NA,NA,CSVVWRDGETQYF,TGCAGCGTTGTTTGGCGGGATGGAGAGACCCAGTACTTC
TRBV9,TRBJ1-2,NA,TRBD1,CASSAGQHYGYTF,TGTGCCAGCAGCGCGGGACAGCACTATGGCTACACCTTC
TRBV18,TRBJ2-2,NA,TRBD2,CASSPPGRENTGELFF,TGTGCCAGCTCACCACCTGGGAGGGAGAACACCGGGGAGCTGTTTTTT
TRBV24-1,TRBJ1-4,NA,NA,CATSDTEEKLFF,TGTGCCACCAGTGATACAGAGGAAAAACTGTTTTTT
TRBV7-2,TRBJ2-5,NA,TRBD2,CASSLFGGETQYF,TGTGCCAGCAGCTTATTCGGGGGGGAGACCCAGTACTTC
TRBV30,TRBJ1-1,NA,NA,CAWRARGGTEAFF,TGTGCCTGGAGGGCGCGCGGGGGCACTGAAGCTTTCTTT
TRBV20-1,TRBJ2-3,once,TRBD1,CSGQGTRTDTQYF,TGCAGCGGACAGGGGACCCGCACAGATACGCAGTATTTT
TRBV6-2/TRBV6-3,TRBJ2-7,NA,NA,CASSRVGSVNEQYF,TGTGCCAGCAGCCGCGTGGGTAGCGTGAACGAGCAGTACTTC
TRBV6-5,TRBJ2-2,NA,NA,CASSPNGANTGELFF,TGTGCCAGCAGTCCCAATGGAGCGAACACCGGGGAGCTGTTTTTT
TRBV30,TRBJ2-7,NA,TRBD1,CAWSPGTGEYEQYF,TGTGCCTGGAGTCCCGGGACAGGGGAGTACGAGCAGTACTTC